This T cell receptor beta chain comes out of a study of neurological immune-mediated disorders. Study-level results: Sharing of CDR3 amino acid sequences among expanded clones across subjects was absent, suggesting private repertoires in all groups. While HTLV-1-associated myelopathy showed the greatest TCR clonal expansion, multiple sclerosis showed the least, falling below healthy controls.

CDR3 length: 16 amino acids. In germline, CDR1 is SGHRS, CDR2 YFSETQ. Trimming left V 1 base short and J 0 bases short, with 13 bases between. This clonotype was found many times. Its antigen is as yet unknown. The method for making cDNA was 5'RACE, and it used 10-nucleotide random UMIs. Over 180 million TCR-beta sequences (from 15-18 subjects) were yielded by each sequencing run. TCRdb analysed the 5' RACE reads with MiXCR anew, one entry per CDR3 protein. Here the sample spans about 55,000 distinct CDR3 sequences, approximately 3.9% being singletons. Sequenced: PBMCs. The chain is built from TRBV5-1 and TRBJ1-1; D remains ambiguous. This TCR was sampled from a man aged 25 to 40 with multiple sclerosis. CDR3 region: CASSLIADKLNTEAFF. The CDR3 DNA reads as TGCGCCAGCAGCTTGATTGCTGACAAGTTGAACACTGAAGCTTTCTTT.